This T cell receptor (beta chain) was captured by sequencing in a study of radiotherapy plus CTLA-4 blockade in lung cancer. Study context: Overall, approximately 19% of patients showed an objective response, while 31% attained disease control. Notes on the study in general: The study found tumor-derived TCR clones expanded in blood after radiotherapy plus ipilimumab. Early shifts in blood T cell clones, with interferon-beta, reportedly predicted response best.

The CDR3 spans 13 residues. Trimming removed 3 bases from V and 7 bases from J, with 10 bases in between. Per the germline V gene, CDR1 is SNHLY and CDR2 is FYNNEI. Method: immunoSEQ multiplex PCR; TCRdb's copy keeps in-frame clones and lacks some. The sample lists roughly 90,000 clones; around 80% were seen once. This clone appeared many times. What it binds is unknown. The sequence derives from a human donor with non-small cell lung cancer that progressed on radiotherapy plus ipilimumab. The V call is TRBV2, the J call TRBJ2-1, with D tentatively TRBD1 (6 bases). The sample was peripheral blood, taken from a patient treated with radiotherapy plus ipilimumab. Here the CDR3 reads CASSDRRGNEQFF. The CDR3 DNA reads TGTGCCAGCAGTGACCGCAGGGGAAATGAGCAGTTCTTC.